These 21 T cell receptor beta chains were all obtained from the same sample, sequenced in a study of blood T cell repertoires in COVID-19. Produced via immunoSEQ multiplex PCR; TCRdb's table is partial and in-frame only. This sample has approximately 28,000 clones, with around 72% found just once. Sequenced sample: peripheral blood. These receptors came from a boy aged 2-15 years with active or convalescent COVID-19.

J is TRBJ2-1 and V is TRBV29-1; 9 bases are a match to TRBD2. This CDR3 has 12 residues. Per the germline V gene, CDR1 is SQVTM and CDR2 is ANQGSEA. The trim removed 7 bases at V and 9 bases at J, leaving 7 bases unmatched. CDR3 nucleotides: TGCAGCGCCGGGACTAGCCGCGGTGAGCAGTTCTTC. This gives the protein CSAGTSRGEQFF.

This chain joins TRBV19 and TRBJ1-1, with D perhaps matching TRBD1 (6 bases). The CDR3 contains 15 residues. The V end lost 5 bases, the J end lost 5 bases, and 18 bases lay between the germline ends. Germline lookup yields CDR1 LNHDA and CDR2 SQIVND (reference sequence). The CDR3 region is CASSPGPGRGTEAFF. For the CDR3, the DNA is TGTGCCAGTAGTCCCGGACCGGGGAGGGGGACTGAAGCTTTCTTT.

The CDR3 DNA sequence: TGCAGCGTTCTTGAGCTAGTTGGGGATACGCAGTATTTT. It is translated as CSVLELVGDTQYF. The chain links TRBV29-1 to TRBJ2-3; D is uncertain. The V end lost 5 bases, the J end lost 6 bases, and 15 bases lay between the germline ends. CDR1 is SQVTM, CDR2 ANQGSEA, per germline. CDR3 length: 13 amino acids.

The chain couples TRBV6-5 to TRBJ2-1; 10 bases line up with TRBD2. Germline V gives CDR1 MNHEY, CDR2 SVGAGI. V lost 9 bases to trimming and J lost 4 bases; unmatched junction nucleotides: 9. CDR3 length equals 15 residues. CDR3: CASSRFSGGYNEQFF. In DNA form, the CDR3 reads TGTGCCAGTTCTCGATTTAGCGGGGGGTACAATGAGCAGTTCTTC.

This clone was picked up many times. The chain couples TRBV21-1 to TRBJ1-2; the table calls TRBD1, which could not be checked here. TRBV21-1 has pseudogene status. This CDR3 comprises 14 residues. For the CDR3, the DNA is TGTGCCAGCAGCAACGTCTGGGACAGGGGTGGCTACACCTTC. It encodes CASSNVWDRGGYTF.

This clone occurred many times. V gene TRBV5-1 combines with J gene TRBJ2-5; possibly TRBD2 for D (6 bases). The CDR3 sequence is 16 residues long. The ends were cut back, 6 bases at V and 2 bases at J, with 20 bases in the middle. Germline V gene data show CDR1 as SGHRS and CDR2 as YFSETQ. Here the CDR3 DNA reads TGCGCCAGCACCGAGGGGCAGCGGGTGAGGCAAGAGACCCAGTACTTC. Encoded protein: CASTEGQRVRQETQYF.

The sample holds a few counts of this clone. V and J are TRBV10-1 and TRBJ2-2, with 10 positions matching TRBD2. J lost 1 base, V lost 3 bases, and 2 bases had no gene match. The CDR3 spans 16 residues. Germline V gene data show CDR1 as WNHNN and CDR2 as SYGVQD (reference sequence). The CDR3 region is CASSDRTSGNTGELFF. In nucleotides, the CDR3 is TGCGCCAGCAGTGACCGGACTAGCGGGAACACCGGGGAGCTGTTTTTT.

The genes are TRBV6-1 and TRBJ1-1; no firm D call. The germline gives CDR1 MNHNS, CDR2 SASEGT. Deletions cut 2 bases from V and 2 bases from J, with 9 bases between. The CDR3 runs 14 residues. The CDR3 DNA reads as TGTGCCAGCAGTGAATTTCGGGGTAACACTGAAGCTTTCTTT. Translated, it gives CASSEFRGNTEAFF.

CDR3 DNA sequence: TGTGCCAGCAGCTTAGGGGCGGGACCTCAAGAGACCCAGTACTTC. Encoded protein: CASSLGAGPQETQYF. V usage is TRBV11-2 and J usage is TRBJ2-5; weak D call: TRBD2 (6 bases). The germline V gene encodes CDR1 SGHAT and CDR2 FQNNGV. There are 15 residues in the CDR3. V lost 1 base and J 2 bases, leaving 11 bases between the germline ends.

The chain is built from TRBV2 and TRBJ1-2, with 10 bases aligning to TRBD1. Trimming at V came to 7 bases and at J to 8 bases, leaving 16 bases not matched to a gene. Germline CDR1 reads SNHLY; CDR2 reads FYNNEI. The CDR3 is 16 amino acids. CDR3 amino acids: CASKRRDRGSFKGYTF. In nucleotides, the CDR3 is TGTGCCAGCAAGAGGCGGGACAGGGGTTCGTTTAAGGGCTACACCTTC.

The chain joins TRBV5-1 to TRBJ1-2; D gene ambiguous. This CDR3 is 14 amino acids long. In germline, CDR1 is SGHRS, CDR2 YFSETQ. V dropped 0 bases and J dropped 3 bases, with 9 bases sitting between them. CDR3 residues: CASSLDGVDYGYTF. The DNA of the CDR3 is TGCGCCAGCAGCTTGGACGGGGTTGACTATGGCTACACCTTC.

The table lists this clone with a count of one. The CDR3 bases are TGTGCCAGCAAAAGACTAGCGGGACTGTACAATGAGCAGTTCTTC. This codes for CASKRLAGLYNEQFF. V and J are TRBV11-2 and TRBJ2-1; 11 bases agree with TRBD2. There are 15 residues in the CDR3. Germline V gene lookup returns CDR1 SGHAT and CDR2 FQNNGV. V lost 7 bases to trimming and J lost 4 bases; unmatched junction nucleotides: 6. Full variable domain (rest looked up from reference TRBV11-2 and TRBJ2-1): EAGVAQSPRYKIIEKRQSVAFWCNPISGHATLYWYQQILGQGPKLLIQFQNNGVVDDSQLPKDRFSAERLKGVDSTLKIQPAKLEDSAVYLCASKRLAGLYNEQFFGPGTRLTVL.

The rearrangement joins TRBV7-8 to TRBJ2-1; D may be TRBD2 (5 bases). The CDR3 loop spans 16 amino acids. Germline V gene lookup returns CDR1 SGHVS and CDR2 FQNEAQ. V was shortened by 2 bases and J by 0 bases, with 11 bases between the two germline ends. DNA of the CDR3: TGTGCCAGCAGCTTACCCAGCGGTAGCTCCTACAATGAGCAGTTCTTC. It is translated as CASSLPSGSSYNEQFF. Full variable domain (rest looked up from reference TRBV7-8 and TRBJ2-1): GAGVSQSPRYKVAKRGQDVALRCDPISGHVSLFWYQQALGQGPEFLTYFQNEAQLDKSGLPSDRFFAERPEGSVSTLKIQRTQQEDSAVYLCASSLPSGSSYNEQFFGPGTRLTVL.

CDR3 sequence: CASSPRWGTFGAGANVLTF. The CDR3 coding sequence is TGTGCCAGCAGTCCTCGGTGGGGGACTTTTGGTGCTGGGGCCAACGTCCTGACTTTC. The chain recombines TRBV6-6 with TRBJ2-6; possibly TRBD2 for D (6 bases). The germline gives CDR1 MNHNY, CDR2 SVGAGI (reference sequence). The CDR3 length is 19 residues. V lost 5 bases and J lost 2, with 22 bases in between.

V gene TRBV6-5 combines with J gene TRBJ1-2; 10 bases line up with TRBD1. From germline, CDR1 is MNHEY and CDR2 SVGAGI. After removal of 7 bases from V and 4 bases from J, the junction contained 6 bases not matched to a gene. This CDR3 comprises 14 residues. CDR3 nucleotides: TGTGCCAGCACCCCGGACAGGGGGGTCTATGGCTACACCTTC. This gives the protein CASTPDRGVYGYTF.

The genes are TRBV15 and TRBJ1-6, with 8 bases identical to TRBD1. V lost 3 bases, J lost 7 bases, and 5 bases stayed unmatched. Germline CDR1 and CDR2: LNHNV and YYDKDF (reference sequence). CDR3 size: 15 residues. CDR3 loop: CATSRKGQVNSPLHF. The DNA of the CDR3 is TGTGCCACCAGCAGGAAGGGACAGGTCAATTCACCCCTCCACTTT. The full variable domain, rest sourced from reference TRBV15 and TRBJ1-6, is DAMVIQNPRYQVTQFGKPVTLSCSQTLNHNVMYWYQQKSSQAPKLLFHYYDKDFNNEADTPDNFQSRRPNTSFCFLDIRSPGLGDTAMYLCATSRKGQVNSPLHFGNGTRLTVT.

V usage is TRBV7-2 and J usage is TRBJ1-3; maybe TRBD1 (5 bases). The CDR3 has 17 amino acids. Germline V gene lookup returns CDR1 SGHTA and CDR2 FQGNSA. The ends were cut back, 5 bases at V and 2 bases at J, with 19 bases in the middle. The CDR3 nucleotides are TGTGCCAGCAGCCCCCGGTGGGGGGGTGGGGCTGGAAACACCATATATTTT. Protein: CASSPRWGGGAGNTIYF.

This clone was observed a handful of times. The V and J genes are TRBV19 and TRBJ1-2; a weak D match, TRBD1 (6 bases). This CDR3 spans 13 amino acids. Germline CDR1 reads LNHDA; CDR2 reads SQIVND (reference sequence). Trimming removed 5 bases at V and 7 bases at J, with 14 bases between. CDR3 amino acids: CASSVQGSGGYTF. CDR3 nucleotides: TGTGCCAGTAGTGTACAGGGATCTGGTGGCTACACCTTC.

As DNA, the CDR3 is TGCGCCAGCAGTCCGTCCGCAGGGAGCAATCAGCCCCAGCATTTT. Translating it yields CASSPSAGSNQPQHF. V usage is TRBV23-1 and J usage is TRBJ1-5, with D perhaps TRBD1 (5 bases). TRBV23-1 is noted as an ORF with a role that remains uncertain. The CDR3 extends over 15 amino acids. Trimming took off 4 bases at V and 1 base at J, with 11 bases between the two ends.

The chain joins TRBV28 to TRBJ1-2; 8 positions match TRBD1. J gave up 8 bases and V 3 bases, and 5 bases lay outside the gene matches. The CDR3 contains 13 residues. Germline loops: CDR1 MDHEN, CDR2 SYDVKM. The CDR3 spells CASSFGQGLGYTF. As DNA, the CDR3 is TGTGCCAGCAGTTTCGGACAGGGACTGGGCTACACCTTC.

The chain links TRBV4-3 to TRBJ2-1, with D tentatively TRBD1 (5 bases). With 1 base removed from V and 8 bases from J, the gap between germline ends came to 9 bases. Germline V CDR1 and CDR2: LGHNA, YSLEER. The CDR3 sequence is 13 residues long. The CDR3 region has the DNA TGCGCCAGCAGCCAAGGACAGCACCATGAGCAGTTCTTC. Its protein is CASSQGQHHEQFF.